This TCR beta chain was retrieved from a study of CD8 T cells in ankylosing spondylitis. This CDR3 is built from 15 residues. Trimming stripped 4 bases from V and 0 bases from J, with 10 bases between. CDR1 and CDR2 (germline): ENHRY, SYGVKD. This clonotype was observed at least ten times. Its antigen is still unknown. Quantitative molecular-barcoded 5'-RACE generated the TCR beta libraries. TCRdb used MiXCR to reprocess the 5' RACE reads, holding one entry per CDR3 protein. The sample yields 250,000 or so distinct CDR3 sequences, roughly 10% seen once. Findings and caveats of the study: Reports say disease-linked clones showed up significantly more in matched ankylosing spondylitis synovial fluid.

What was sequenced was blood, either unsorted or a sorted T cell fraction (not recorded which). This chain links TRBV10-3 with TRBJ2-1; D might be TRBD1 (6 bases). The TCR comes from a male donor with ankylosing spondylitis or in good health (not recorded which). The CDR3 nucleotides are TGTGCCATCAGTGGAGACAGGAGCTCCTACAATGAGCAGTTCTTC. Its protein product is CAISGDRSSYNEQFF.